Shown below are 13 T cell receptor beta chains from a single sample sequenced in a study of T cell responses to AZD1222 COVID-19 vaccine. Clones were read by immunoSEQ multiplex PCR, and TCRdb kept only the in-frame ones, dropping some. The sample consists of 110,000 to 150,000 clones, approximately 93% of them appearing once. Sequences were derived from peripheral blood, sampled after recovery from COVID-19. The source of these receptors is an adult who had recovered from COVID-19.

The rearrangement links TRBV6-5 to TRBJ2-5; weak D call: TRBD1 (6 bases). The CDR3 has 15 residues. Germline V CDR1 and CDR2: MNHEY, SVGAGI. V was shortened by 6 bases and J by 1 base, with 15 bases between the two germline ends. This CDR3 is CASRDTGYFQETQYF. CDR3 DNA: TGTGCCAGCAGGGATACAGGGTATTTCCAAGAGACCCAGTACTTC.

V gene TRBV11-2 combines with J gene TRBJ2-7; D gene unclear. CDR3 length: 13 residues. Looked up from germline, CDR1 is SGHAT and CDR2 is FQNNGV. Deletions cut 5 bases from V and 4 bases from J, with 12 bases between. DNA of the CDR3: TGTGCCAGCAGCACGCAGACCCTTTACGAGCAGTACTTC. Protein: CASSTQTLYEQYF.

This sequence joins TRBV19 and TRBJ1-5, with TRBD1 as a possible D gene (6 bases). In germline, CDR1 is LNHDA, CDR2 SQIVND (reference sequence). The CDR3 is made up of 17 amino acids. The V and J ends lost 0 bases and 5 bases respectively, with 17 bases between them. The DNA for the CDR3 is TGTGCCAGTAGTATAGACTCCGGGACAAGAGATTATCAGCCCCAGCATTTT. Translated: CASSIDSGTRDYQPQHF.

The genes are TRBV25-1 and TRBJ1-1; TRBD1 might be the D (5 bases). The germline V and J ends were trimmed by 5 bases and 0 bases, with 10 bases remaining between them. There are 14 residues in the CDR3. Looked up from germline, CDR1 is MGHDK and CDR2 is SYGVNS. The CDR3 DNA is TGTGCCAGCAGTCCCTGGGACCTGAACACTGAAGCTTTCTTT. This codes for CASSPWDLNTEAFF.

The V and J genes are TRBV7-9 and TRBJ1-1, with D perhaps TRBD1 (5 bases). Trimming left V 2 bases short and J 4 bases short, with 11 bases between. In germline, CDR1 is SEHNR, CDR2 FQNEAQ (reference sequence). The CDR3 has 14 amino acids. The CDR3, as DNA: TGTGCCAGCAGCTTACAGGGAGGTGGCACTGAAGCTTTCTTT. This gives the protein CASSLQGGGTEAFF.

This clone was recorded once. The chain employs TRBV6-1 and TRBJ1-3; 8 bases map to TRBD1. Germline V gene lookup returns CDR1 MNHNS and CDR2 SASEGT. The length of the CDR3 is 18 residues. V gave up 3 bases and J gave up 2 bases; unmatched junction bases: 12. Here the CDR3 DNA reads TGTGCCAGCAGTGAGCGAGCGGCCAGGGGGCCTGCTGGAAACACCATATATTTT. Its translation is CASSERAARGPAGNTIYF.

The chain is built from TRBV5-1 and TRBJ2-1, with 9 bases identical to TRBD1. Germline assignment: CDR1 SGHRS and CDR2 YFSETQ. J lost 5 bases, V lost 5 bases, and 8 bases had no gene match. The CDR3 runs to 15 residues. The DNA for the CDR3 is TGCGCCAGCAGTGAAGGGACAGGGAAGCACAATGAGCAGTTCTTC. It specifies CASSEGTGKHNEQFF. The entire variable domain, with the rest obtained from reference TRBV5-1 and TRBJ2-1, is as follows: KAGVTQTPRYLIKTRGQQVTLSCSPISGHRSVSWYQQTPGQGLQFLFEYFSETQRNKGNFPGRFSGRQFSNSRSEMNVSTLELGDSALYLCASSEGTGKHNEQFFGPGTRLTVL.

This chain connects TRBV28 to TRBJ2-4; TRBD1 matches at 7 bases. V was clipped by 5 bases and J by 2 bases; unmatched bases: 9. The V gene's germline CDR1 is MDHEN and CDR2 SYDVKM. The CDR3 is 16 amino acids. CDR3 protein: CASSNRFRGTKNIQYF. The CDR3 coding sequence is TGTGCCAGCAGTAATCGGTTCAGGGGGACCAAAAACATTCAGTACTTC.

The chain recombines TRBV9 with TRBJ2-5; D tentatively reads TRBD1 or TRBD2 (6 bases each). Trimming shortened V by 3 bases and J by 5 bases, and 11 bases separated the two germline ends. The CDR3 consists of 13 residues. The germline V gene encodes CDR1 SGDLS and CDR2 YYNGEE. The DNA for the CDR3 is TGTGCCAGCAGCGAGGGGGGCTGGGAGACCCAGTACTTC. Translating gives CASSEGGWETQYF. The variable domain in full, completed from reference TRBV9 and TRBJ2-5, reads DSGVTQTPKHLITATGQRVTLRCSPRSGDLSVYWYQQSLDQGLQFLIQYYNGEERAKGNILERFSAQQFPDLHSELNLSSLELGDSALYFCASSEGGWETQYFGPGTRLLVL.

The rearrangement uses TRBV6-1 and TRBJ2-2; D is possibly TRBD1 (6 bases). This CDR3 has 15 residues. From germline, CDR1 is MNHNS and CDR2 SASEGT. V lost 2 bases, J lost 7 bases, and 14 bases lay in between. CDR3 region: CASSETQGWIGELFF. CDR3 DNA: TGTGCCAGCAGTGAAACCCAGGGGTGGATCGGGGAGCTGTTTTTT.

J is TRBJ1-1 and V is TRBV28, with D tentatively TRBD1 (5 bases). The CDR3 is 19 amino acids. V was clipped by 1 base and J by 3 bases, with 24 bases between them. CDR1 and CDR2 (germline): MDHEN, SYDVKM. The CDR3 reads CASSLFLSGTSIWDTEAFF. CDR3 DNA: TGTGCCAGCAGTTTATTTTTATCCGGGACCTCTATCTGGGACACTGAAGCTTTCTTT.

This clone has a single count. The CDR3 here is CASSSHPMTPTGELFF. The CDR3, as DNA: TGTGCCAGCAGCTCCCACCCAATGACACCCACCGGGGAGCTGTTTTTT. The gene calls are TRBV5-6 and TRBJ2-2; no clear D. V was trimmed by 3 bases and J by 4 bases, leaving 16 bases between them. The CDR3 length is 16 residues. From germline, CDR1 is SGHDT and CDR2 YYEEEE. The whole variable domain, remainder taken from reference TRBV5-6 and TRBJ2-2, is DAGVTQSPTHLIKTRGQQVTLRCSPKSGHDTVSWYQQALGQGPQFIFQYYEEEERQRGNFPDRFSGHQFPNYSSELNVNALLLGDSALYLCASSSHPMTPTGELFFGEGSRLTVL.

The chain is built from TRBV2 and TRBJ1-1, with D maybe TRBD1 (5 bases). Germline CDR1 reads SNHLY; CDR2 reads FYNNEI. V lost 3 bases and J lost 8, with 19 bases in between. CDR3 length: 15 amino acids. The CDR3, as DNA: TGTGCCAGCAGTGATATCAACCCCAGGGTCCTAGAAGCTTTCTTT. It encodes CASSDINPRVLEAFF.